A single sample is the source of the 17 T cell receptor beta chains below, sequenced in a study of blood T cell repertoires in COVID-19. The repertoire was sequenced with immunoSEQ multiplex PCR; TCRdb's copy has only in-frame clones and lacks some. Among 200,000 to 250,000 clones listed, around 81% were seen once. Sequencing was carried out using peripheral blood. The receptor set was obtained from a woman in her fifties or sixties with active or convalescent COVID-19.

V and J are TRBV2 and TRBJ1-2; 7 nucleotides align to TRBD1. The CDR3 is 15 residues long. V dropped 11 bases and J dropped 5; count of bases not matched to a gene: 17. The V gene's germline CDR1 is SNHLY and CDR2 FYNNEI. CDR3 protein: CAQYIRAPGGYGYTF. As DNA, the CDR3 is TGTGCCCAATACATACGGGCTCCAGGGGGGTATGGCTACACCTTC.

This clone has just a few counts. This chain links TRBV30 with TRBJ2-7, with TRBD1 identical over 7 bases. The V and J ends lost 4 bases and 6 bases, in that order; junction bases with no gene match: 6. Germline V gene lookup returns CDR1 GTSNPN and CDR2 SVGIG (reference sequence). The CDR3 sequence is 12 residues long. In DNA, the CDR3 is TGTGCCTGGAACCTCTACAGGGGCGAGCAGTACTTC. This translates into CAWNLYRGEQYF.

This CDR3 is CASSLDRVDYGYTF. The CDR3 coding sequence is TGTGCCAGCAGCTTAGACAGGGTGGACTATGGCTACACCTTC. This chain connects TRBV11-3 to TRBJ1-2; possible D gene TRBD1, 5 bases. In germline, CDR1 is SGHNT, CDR2 YENEEA. V gave up 0 bases and J gave up 3 bases, with 8 bases separating them. The CDR3 loop spans 14 amino acids.

The chain carries TRBV7-2 and TRBJ1-2; tentative D call: TRBD1 (5 bases). The germline CDR1 and CDR2 sequences are SGHTA and FQGNSA. The CDR3 has 17 amino acids. V dropped 0 bases and J dropped 4 bases, with 18 bases sitting between them. CDR3 sequence: CASSLAFGPQGGYGYTF. In DNA, the CDR3 is TGTGCCAGCAGCTTAGCGTTTGGGCCCCAGGGAGGCTATGGCTACACCTTC.

The CDR3 is CASRPQQVSTDTQYF. CDR3 sequence (DNA): TGTGCCAGCCGGCCACAACAGGTTAGCACAGATACGCAGTATTTT. The chain links TRBV2 to TRBJ2-3; the D gene is possibly TRBD1 (5 bases). This CDR3 has 15 residues. V lost 8 bases to trimming and J lost 0 bases, with 15 bases between them. Germline loops: CDR1 SNHLY, CDR2 FYNNEI.

The J gene is TRBJ2-3, the V gene TRBV11-3; D possibly corresponds to TRBD2 (7 bases). Trimming shortened V by 3 bases and J by 6 bases, and 13 bases separated the two germline ends. The CDR3 sequence is 14 residues long. Germline V gives CDR1 SGHNT, CDR2 YENEEA. The CDR3 DNA reads as TGTGCCAGCAGCTTGCACAGGGAGGGGGATACGCAGTATTTT. Translation gives CASSLHREGDTQYF.

The chain employs TRBV11-2 and TRBJ2-2; 7 nucleotides agree with TRBD1. V lost 3 bases to trimming and J lost 2 bases; unmatched junction nucleotides: 3. The germline gives CDR1 SGHAT, CDR2 FQNNGV. This CDR3 has 15 residues. The CDR3 is CASSLTGTNTGELFF. CDR3 DNA sequence: TGTGCCAGCAGCTTGACAGGGACCAACACCGGGGAGCTGTTTTTT.

The chain links TRBV2 to TRBJ1-2; maybe TRBD1 (5 bases). The V gene's germline CDR1 is SNHLY and CDR2 FYNNEI. V was pared by 1 base and J by 4 bases, with 13 bases between. The CDR3 loop spans 15 amino acids. Here the CDR3 reads CASSEGGLSIYGYTF. CDR3 DNA sequence: TGTGCCAGCAGTGAAGGGGGACTTTCCATCTATGGCTACACCTTC.

The CDR3 nucleotides read TGTGCCAGCAGCTTCGGGAACGAGCAGTACGTC. It yields the protein CASSFGNEQYV. The V gene is TRBV6-6, the J gene TRBJ2-7; D possibly corresponds to TRBD2 (5 bases). This CDR3 has 11 residues. Deletions cut 6 bases from V and 5 bases from J, with 8 bases between. Germline assignment: CDR1 MNHNY and CDR2 SVGAGI (reference sequence).

The chain joins TRBV3-1 (or the pseudogene TRBV3-2) to TRBJ2-5; 8 bases fit TRBD2. The CDR3 sequence is 16 residues long. The junction had 8 bases not matched to a gene; V was cut back by 0 bases and J by 5 bases. Germline V lookup: CDR1 LGHDT, CDR2 YNNKEL (reference sequence). The CDR3 sequence: CASSQELGLAVETQYF. CDR3 nucleotides: TGTGCCAGCAGCCAAGAGTTAGGACTAGCCGTTGAGACCCAGTACTTC.

This clone has just one count. V gene TRBV5-1 combines with J gene TRBJ1-6; D is uncertain. The germline V gene has CDR1 SGHRS and CDR2 YFSETQ. The V gene lost 1 base and the J gene lost 4 bases, with 9 bases spanning the gap. CDR3 length equals 15 residues. The CDR3: CASSLNTVYNSPLHF. For the CDR3, the DNA is TGCGCCAGCAGCTTGAACACAGTTTATAATTCACCCCTCCACTTT. Based on the CDR3 plus reference TRBV5-1 and TRBJ1-6, the full variable domain is KAGVTQTPRYLIKTRGQQVTLSCSPISGHRSVSWYQQTPGQGLQFLFEYFSETQRNKGNFPGRFSGRQFSNSRSEMNVSTLELGDSALYLCASSLNTVYNSPLHFGNGTRLTVT.

The V and J genes are TRBV7-9 and TRBJ1-1; D is ambiguous. The CDR3 contains 11 residues. The V and J ends lost 5 bases and 10 bases respectively, with 11 bases between them. The germline CDR1 and CDR2 sequences are SEHNR and FQNEAQ (reference sequence). CDR3 bases: TGTGCCAGCAGCCGGGAGGTTCGAGCTTTCTTT. Protein product: CASSREVRAFF.

The rearrangement joins TRBV19 to TRBJ1-2; the match to TRBD1 covers 7 bases. Germline trimming cut 1 base from V and 4 bases from J; bases unmatched to any gene: 6. The CDR3 is 15 amino acids. Per germline, CDR1 LNHDA and CDR2 SQIVND (reference sequence). CDR3 protein: CASSIAGQSIYGYTF. CDR3 coding DNA: TGTGCCAGTAGTATAGCGGGACAGTCAATCTATGGCTACACCTTC. Based on the CDR3 plus reference TRBV19 and TRBJ1-2, the full variable domain is DGGITQSPKYLFRKEGQNVTLSCEQNLNHDAMYWYRQDPGQGLRLIYYSQIVNDFQKGDIAEGYSVSREKKESFPLTVTSAQKNPTAFYLCASSIAGQSIYGYTFGSGTRLTVV.

The CDR3 reads CASSVRLADSYNEQFF. CDR3 sequence (DNA): TGCGCCAGCAGCGTAAGACTAGCGGACTCCTACAATGAGCAGTTCTTC. The J gene is TRBJ2-1, the V gene TRBV5-1; 9 positions agree with TRBD2. This CDR3 spans 16 amino acids. V lost 4 bases, J lost 0 bases, and 5 bases stayed unmatched. Germline V lookup: CDR1 SGHRS, CDR2 YFSETQ.

The chain couples TRBV18 to TRBJ2-1, with D possibly being TRBD2 (6 bases). The V gene's germline CDR1 is KGHSH and CDR2 LQKENI. CDR3 length equals 15 residues. V lost 0 bases and J 9 bases, leaving 15 bases between the germline ends. The CDR3 nucleotides are TGTGCCAGCTCACCACCCGAGGGTAGCGGCACTGAGCAGTTCTTC. Its translation: CASSPPEGSGTEQFF.

The V gene is TRBV5-4, the J gene TRBJ1-2; 7 nucleotides align to TRBD1. This CDR3 is built from 15 residues. The germline V gene encodes CDR1 SGHNT and CDR2 YYREEE (reference sequence). The trim removed 3 bases at V and 6 bases at J, leaving 11 bases unmatched. The CDR3 is CASSSGQAPVNGYTF. In nucleotides, the CDR3 is TGTGCCAGCAGCTCCGGACAGGCTCCGGTCAATGGCTACACCTTC.

V usage is TRBV28 and J usage is TRBJ1-1; 8 nucleotides match TRBD1. Germline loops: CDR1 MDHEN, CDR2 SYDVKM. Unmatched junction bases numbered 4, after V lost 6 bases and J lost 1 base. The CDR3 loop spans 14 amino acids. The CDR3 nucleotides are TGTGCCAGCAGACAGGGGGTGCCGAACACTGAAGCTTTCTTT. Amino acid sequence: CASRQGVPNTEAFF.